The clone carrying this T cell receptor (beta chain) is labeled large. What it binds is unknown. The source of the sample is a study of T cell clonotyping in hematopoietic cell transplantation. Study outcomes and limitations: Cells were unsorted, so CD4 and CD8 contributions were not separated. Graft donor and pretransplant recipient Inverse Simpson Index values predicted broader posttransplant TCR diversity.

The protocol was immunoSEQ multiplex PCR, while the TCRdb copy is restricted to in-frame clones and leaves out a portion. Of some 2,900 clones listed, roughly three quarters are singletons. This CDR3 spans 14 amino acids. Germline CDR1 is MNHEY and CDR2 is SMNVEV (reference sequence). Trimming pared 4 bases from V and 6 bases from J, leaving 12 bases between. Sample: peripheral blood mononuclear cells, taken 180 days after allogeneic stem cell transplant. The source is a male patient aged 60 to 75 who had an allogeneic stem cell transplant, so T cells may come from the graft donor. Some clones in this sample may be carry-over from other donors' samples. The J gene is TRBJ1-4, the V gene TRBV27; D gene ambiguous. The CDR3 loop is CASSSTYGDEKLFF. CDR3 DNA sequence: TGTGCCAGCAGTTCTACATATGGGGATGAAAAACTGTTTTTT.